This entry lists 20 T cell receptor beta chains sequenced from one sample in a study of regulatory T cells in long-lasting Graves disease. Arm-PCR of CDR3 regions and iRepertoire HTBI primers were the basis on which TCR beta libraries were built. TCRdb itself ran the multiplex PCR reads through MiXCR, one entry per CDR3 protein. The sample has over 650,000 distinct CDR3 sequences, approximately 29% seen once; the top ten hold under 50%. Time point reported: persistent/refractory GD, antithyroid drugs over 5 years with positive TRAb. From PBMCs, RNA was extracted and then used to make the TCR library. The sample was peripheral blood mononuclear cells (PBMCs), taken when the disease was refractory, from a patient treated with antithyroid drugs. Receptors originate from a female donor with Graves disease.

The J gene is TRBJ2-5, the V gene TRBV5-6; D remains ambiguous. Germline V gene sequence: CDR1 SGHDT, CDR2 YYEEEE. Trimming removed 4 bases at V and 0 bases at J, with 22 bases between. The CDR3 contains 18 residues. The CDR3 region has the DNA TGTGCCAGCAGCCCGGTAATAGATCAGAACTGGTACCAAGAGACCCAGTACTTC. It yields the protein CASSPVIDQNWYQETQYF.

This chain joins TRBV6-5 and TRBJ1-2; D uncertain. The CDR3 consists of 14 residues. With 1 base removed from V and 3 bases from J, the gap between germline ends came to 9 bases. From germline, CDR1 is MNHEY and CDR2 SVGAGI. The CDR3, as DNA: TGTGCCAGCAGTTACTGGCCCACGGACTATGGCTACACCTTC. Encoded protein: CASSYWPTDYGYTF.

This clonotype was counted many times. The chain links TRBV20-1 to TRBJ2-5, with D possibly TRBD1 on 6 matching bases. CDR1 is DFQATT and CDR2 is SNEGSKA in the germline V gene (reference sequence). V was clipped by 2 bases and J by 5 bases, with 12 bases between them. The CDR3 runs 13 residues. This chain's CDR3 is CSARRQGPETQYF. DNA of the CDR3: TGCAGTGCTAGACGTCAGGGGCCCGAGACCCAGTACTTC.

V is TRBV10-3 and J is TRBJ1-2, with 10 bases lining up with TRBD1. Germline trimming cut 4 bases from V and 8 bases from J; bases unmatched to any gene: 13. The CDR3 contains 16 residues. Germline V gene data show CDR1 as ENHRY and CDR2 as SYGVKD. The CDR3 coding sequence is TGTGCCATCAGTGTCGTCATCGACAGGGGGCATGGGGGCTACACCTTC. Translation gives CAISVVIDRGHGGYTF.

DNA for the CDR3: TGTGCCAGCAGTGCACAGGGGTTTGGGGAGCTGTTTTTT. This sequence encodes CASSAQGFGELFF. The gene calls are TRBV2 and TRBJ2-2; TRBD1 agrees at 7 bases. The junction had 4 bases not matched to a gene; V was cut back by 4 bases and J by 8 bases. Germline CDR1 reads SNHLY; CDR2 reads FYNNEI. The CDR3 has 13 amino acids.

The chain uses TRBV9 and TRBJ2-2; 9 bases align to TRBD1. The CDR3 is made up of 15 amino acids. CDR1 and CDR2 (germline): SGDLS, YYNGEE. V lost 3 bases, J lost 7 bases, and 7 bases stayed unmatched. The CDR3 sequence: CASSEGGTGNGELFF. The CDR3 DNA reads as TGTGCCAGCAGCGAGGGAGGGACAGGGAACGGGGAGCTGTTTTTT.

A word on this clonotype: A read error likely explains this, since a far larger clone differs by one base. The J gene is TRBJ1-2, the V gene TRBV12-3 or TRBV12-4; TRBD1 matches at 7 bases. CDR3 length equals 12 residues. DNA for the CDR3: TGTGCCAGCAGTCAACAGGGGTATGGCTGCACCTTC. This codes for CASSQQGYGCTF.

The table lists this clonotype with a few counts. V gene TRBV20-1 combines with J gene TRBJ1-1, with D possibly matching TRBD1 (5 bases). CDR3 size: 15 residues. Trimming took 2 bases from V and 7 from J, leaving 20 bases between them. The germline gives CDR1 DFQATT, CDR2 SNEGSKA (reference sequence). CDR3 in amino acids: CSARRQRLSYSEAFF. The CDR3 DNA reads TGCAGTGCTAGAAGACAGCGCCTGTCATACAGTGAAGCTTTCTTT.

This clonotype was recorded at least ten times. This chain joins TRBV27 and TRBJ2-5, with TRBD2 identical over 10 bases. CDR1 and CDR2 from the germline V gene are MNHEY and SMNVEV (reference sequence). This CDR3 has 16 residues. V lost 5 bases, J lost 1 base, and 7 bases stayed unmatched. In DNA form, the CDR3 reads TGTGCCAGCAGTCCGGGGGGACTAGCGCCCCAAGAGACCCAGTACTTC. Its translation is CASSPGGLAPQETQYF.

This clonotype showed up just a few times. The gene calls are TRBV6-1 and TRBJ1-1, with a tentative D call TRBD1 (5 bases). From germline, CDR1 is MNHNS and CDR2 SASEGT. The CDR3 has 15 amino acids. Trimming shortened V by 6 bases and J by 1 base, and 15 bases separated the two germline ends. The CDR3 reads CASSRASRGNTEAFF. The CDR3 nucleotides are TGTGCCAGCAGCAGGGCTAGTCGCGGGAACACTGAAGCTTTCTTT.

This clonotype is a singleton in its sample. The chain links TRBV24-1 to TRBJ2-7, with 9 bases identical to TRBD2. CDR1 and CDR2 (germline): KGHDR, SFDVKD. Trimming removed 4 bases from V and 6 bases from J; junction bases left unmatched: 24. This CDR3 spans 20 amino acids. In DNA form, the CDR3 reads TGTGCCACCAGTGACGCGGTCAGAGCGGGACTAGCAGCGAGGGCAAGCGAGCAGTACTTC. Its translation: CATSDAVRAGLAARASEQYF.

V is TRBV10-1 and J is TRBJ2-2; no reliable D call. Germline V gene sequence: CDR1 WNHNN, CDR2 SYGVQD (reference sequence). The ends were cut back, 3 bases at V and 3 bases at J, with 5 bases in the middle. This CDR3 comprises 13 residues. CDR3 sequence: CASSDYDTGELFF. The CDR3 DNA reads as TGCGCCAGCAGTGATTACGACACCGGGGAGCTGTTTTTT.

The J gene is TRBJ2-1, the V gene TRBV7-3, with 11 bases aligning to TRBD2. The CDR3 extends over 19 amino acids. Germline V gene lookup returns CDR1 SGHTA and CDR2 FQGTGA. Losses at the gene ends were 3 bases for V and 6 bases for J; bases not matched to a gene: 16. The CDR3 here is CASSFVSAELAGVANEQFF. As DNA, the CDR3 is TGTGCCAGCAGCTTTGTTTCTGCGGAACTAGCGGGAGTAGCCAATGAGCAGTTCTTC.

This clonotype occurred a few times. This sequence joins TRBV2 and TRBJ2-2; tentatively, D is TRBD2 (6 bases). V lost 6 bases to trimming and J lost 6 bases, with 11 bases between them. Germline V gene data show CDR1 as SNHLY and CDR2 as FYNNEI. The CDR3 is made up of 13 amino acids. This CDR3 is CASRATSAGELFF. In DNA, the CDR3 is TGTGCCAGCAGGGCGACTAGTGCCGGGGAGCTGTTTTTT.

V usage is TRBV9 and J usage is TRBJ1-1; D is possibly TRBD1 (6 bases). The V gene's germline CDR1 is SGDLS and CDR2 YYNGEE. The CDR3 has 15 amino acids. V was pared by 3 bases and J by 0 bases, with 12 bases between. The CDR3 DNA is TGTGCCAGCAGCGAGATGGGACACCTGAACACTGAAGCTTTCTTT. It yields the protein CASSEMGHLNTEAFF.

This clonotype was detected a few times. The chain carries TRBV6-1 and TRBJ1-4, with D unclear. V shed 4 bases and J shed 5 bases, with 11 bases lying between them. CDR3 length: 14 residues. Germline V gene lookup returns CDR1 MNHNS and CDR2 SASEGT. The CDR3 nucleotides read TGTGCCAGCAGTGGGTATGCGGGGAATGAAAAACTGTTTTTT. Protein product: CASSGYAGNEKLFF.

J is TRBJ2-5 and V is TRBV6-5; 12 positions match TRBD1. Per the germline V gene, CDR1 is MNHEY and CDR2 is SVGAGI. V shed 1 base and J 5 bases; nucleotides not matched to a gene: 8. The CDR3 extends over 17 amino acids. CDR3 nucleotide sequence: TGTGCCAGCAGTTACTTTCCGGGACAGGGGGCTGGGGAGACCCAGTACTTC. Translating gives CASSYFPGQGAGETQYF.

The chain uses TRBV20-1 and TRBJ1-2, with TRBD1 matching over 7 bases. V was pared by 0 bases and J by 1 base, with 5 bases of the junction left unmatched. The CDR3 is 15 amino acids. Per germline, CDR1 DFQATT and CDR2 SNEGSKA (reference sequence). DNA for the CDR3: TGCAGTGCTAGAGATGAGACAGGGAGTAACTATGGCTACACCTTC. This encodes CSARDETGSNYGYTF.

This clonotype has only a few counts. The J gene is TRBJ2-2, the V gene TRBV24-1; D remains unclear. The CDR3 is 14 amino acids. The V end was cut by 3 bases, the J end by 6 bases, with 10 bases between. Germline CDR1 and CDR2: KGHDR and SFDVKD. CDR3 DNA: TGTGCCACCAGTGATGGACGGACGCCCGGGGAGCTGTTTTTT. Encoded protein: CATSDGRTPGELFF.

Written as DNA, the CDR3 is TGTGCCAGCAGTTACCACAGGGGCGCGAGAAACGAGCAGTACTTC. It translates to CASSYHRGARNEQYF. The genes are TRBV6-5 and TRBJ2-7; 7 bases match TRBD1. This CDR3 has 15 residues. The germline V gene has CDR1 MNHEY and CDR2 SVGAGI. V shed 2 bases, J shed 5 bases, and the junction held 9 bases outside the gene matches.